This T cell receptor beta chain was captured in a study of T-cell memory formation after mild COVID-19. TCRdb analysed the 5' RACE reads with MiXCR anew, one entry per CDR3 protein. The table shows 450,000 to 700,000 distinct CDR3 sequences, with 18% occurring only once. This clonotype has only a few counts. Its antigen is undetermined. Whole-study results and caveats: Mainly CM and EM harbored the contracting CD4+ clones; mainly EMRA harbored the CD8+ ones.

The CDR3 has 15 amino acids. Germline V CDR1 and CDR2: SGDLS, YYNGEE. J was trimmed by 3 bases and V by 3 bases; bases with no gene match: 8. This chain joins TRBV9 and TRBJ2-5; TRBD2 matches at 7 bases. The receptor was derived from an adult woman who had mild COVID-19 (a few samples of this study predate the infection). Cell type and time point are not known. The sequencing sample was made of PBMCs or a T cell subset sorted from them (not recorded which). The CDR3 reads CASSGTGTTKETQYF. The CDR3 bases are TGTGCCAGCAGCGGGACCGGGACTACCAAAGAGACCCAGTACTTC.